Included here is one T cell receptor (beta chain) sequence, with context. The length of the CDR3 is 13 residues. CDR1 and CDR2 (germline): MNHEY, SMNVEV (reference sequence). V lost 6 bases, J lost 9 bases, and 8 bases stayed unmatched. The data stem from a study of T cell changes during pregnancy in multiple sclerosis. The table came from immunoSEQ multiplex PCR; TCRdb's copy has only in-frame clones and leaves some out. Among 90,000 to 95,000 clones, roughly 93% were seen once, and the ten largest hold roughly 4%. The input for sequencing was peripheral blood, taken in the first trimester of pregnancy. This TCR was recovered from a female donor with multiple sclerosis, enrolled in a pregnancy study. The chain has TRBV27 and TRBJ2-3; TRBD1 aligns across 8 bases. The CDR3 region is CASSQGQGGTQYF. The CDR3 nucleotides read TGTGCCAGCAGCCAAGGACAGGGAGGAACGCAGTATTTT.